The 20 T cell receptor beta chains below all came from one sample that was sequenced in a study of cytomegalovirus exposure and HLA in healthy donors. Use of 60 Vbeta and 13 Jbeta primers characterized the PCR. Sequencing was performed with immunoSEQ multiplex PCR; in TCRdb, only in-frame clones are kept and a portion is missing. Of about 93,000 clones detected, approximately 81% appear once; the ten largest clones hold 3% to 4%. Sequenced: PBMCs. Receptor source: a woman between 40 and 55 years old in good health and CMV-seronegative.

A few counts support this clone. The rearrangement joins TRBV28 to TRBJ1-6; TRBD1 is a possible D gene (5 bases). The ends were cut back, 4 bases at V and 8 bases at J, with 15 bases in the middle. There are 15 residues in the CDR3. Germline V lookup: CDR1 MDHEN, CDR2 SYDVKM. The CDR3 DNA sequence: TGTGCCAGCAGTTGGGTACCACAGGACGATTCACCCCTCCACTTT. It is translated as CASSWVPQDDSPLHF.

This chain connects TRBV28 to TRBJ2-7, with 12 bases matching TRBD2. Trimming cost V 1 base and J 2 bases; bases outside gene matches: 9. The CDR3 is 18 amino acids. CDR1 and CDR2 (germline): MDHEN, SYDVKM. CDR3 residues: CASSLSGTSGPGTYEQYF. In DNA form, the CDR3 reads TGTGCCAGCAGTTTATCCGGGACTAGCGGGCCCGGTACCTACGAGCAGTACTTC.

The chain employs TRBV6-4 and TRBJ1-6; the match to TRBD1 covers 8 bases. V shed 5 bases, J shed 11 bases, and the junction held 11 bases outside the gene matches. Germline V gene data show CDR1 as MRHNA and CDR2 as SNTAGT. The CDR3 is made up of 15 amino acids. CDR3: CASSQGGQGSAPLHF. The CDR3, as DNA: TGTGCCAGCAGTCAAGGAGGACAGGGAAGTGCACCCCTCCACTTT.

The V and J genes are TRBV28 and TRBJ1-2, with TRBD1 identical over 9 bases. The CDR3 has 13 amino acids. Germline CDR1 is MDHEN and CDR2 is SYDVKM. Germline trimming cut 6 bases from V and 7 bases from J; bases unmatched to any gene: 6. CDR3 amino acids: CASRSQGAVGYTF. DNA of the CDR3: TGTGCCAGCAGGTCACAGGGGGCGGTTGGCTACACCTTC.

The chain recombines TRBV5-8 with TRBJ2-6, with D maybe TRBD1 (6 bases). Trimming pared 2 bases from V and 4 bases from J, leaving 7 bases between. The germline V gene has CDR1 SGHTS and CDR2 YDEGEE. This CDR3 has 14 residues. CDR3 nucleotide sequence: TGTGCCAGCAGCTTAGGACAGGGGGCCAACGTCCTGACTTTC. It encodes CASSLGQGANVLTF.

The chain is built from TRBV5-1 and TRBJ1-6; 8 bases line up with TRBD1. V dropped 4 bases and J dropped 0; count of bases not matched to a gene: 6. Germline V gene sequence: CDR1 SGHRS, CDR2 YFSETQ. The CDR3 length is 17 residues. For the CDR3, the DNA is TGCGCCAGCAGCACCGGACAGGGTAGCTCCTATAATTCACCCCTCCACTTT. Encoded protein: CASSTGQGSSYNSPLHF.

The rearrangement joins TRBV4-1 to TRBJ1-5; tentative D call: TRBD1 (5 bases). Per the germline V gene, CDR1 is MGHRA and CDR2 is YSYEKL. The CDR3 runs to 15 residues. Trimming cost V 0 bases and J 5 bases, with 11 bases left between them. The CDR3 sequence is CASSQDDSGDQPQHF. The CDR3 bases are TGCGCCAGCAGCCAAGACGACAGCGGGGATCAGCCCCAGCATTTT.

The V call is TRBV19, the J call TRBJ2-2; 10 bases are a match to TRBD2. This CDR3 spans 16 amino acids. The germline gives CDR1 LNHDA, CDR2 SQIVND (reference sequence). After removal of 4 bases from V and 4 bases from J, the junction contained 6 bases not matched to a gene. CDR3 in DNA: TGTGCCAGTAGTAGCCTAGCGGGAGTTGCCACCGGGGAGCTGTTTTTT. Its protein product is CASSSLAGVATGELFF.

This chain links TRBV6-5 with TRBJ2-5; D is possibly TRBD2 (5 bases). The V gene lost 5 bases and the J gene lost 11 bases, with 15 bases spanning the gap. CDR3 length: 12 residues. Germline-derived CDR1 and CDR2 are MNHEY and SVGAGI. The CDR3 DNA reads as TGTGCCAGCAGTCCGGGATTCGGGGAGCAGTACTTC. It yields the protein CASSPGFGEQYF.

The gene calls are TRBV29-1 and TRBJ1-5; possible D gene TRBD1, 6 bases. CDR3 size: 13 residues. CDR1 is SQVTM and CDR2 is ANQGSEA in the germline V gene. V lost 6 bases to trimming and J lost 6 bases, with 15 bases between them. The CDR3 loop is CSVGDKEAQPQHF. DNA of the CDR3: TGCAGCGTCGGGGACAAGGAAGCTCAGCCCCAGCATTTT. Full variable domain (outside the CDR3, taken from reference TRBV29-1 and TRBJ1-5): SAVISQKPSRDICQRGTSLTIQCQVDSQVTMMFWYRQQPGQSLTLIATANQGSEATYESGFVIDKFPISRPNLTFSTLTVSNMSPEDSSIYLCSVGDKEAQPQHFGDGTRLSIL.

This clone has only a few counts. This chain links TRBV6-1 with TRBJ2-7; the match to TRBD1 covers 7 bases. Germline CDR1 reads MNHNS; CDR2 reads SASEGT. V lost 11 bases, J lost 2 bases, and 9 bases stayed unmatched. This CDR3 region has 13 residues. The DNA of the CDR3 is TGTGCCGGCGGACAGGTCGGCCCCTACGAGCAGTACTTC. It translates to CAGGQVGPYEQYF.

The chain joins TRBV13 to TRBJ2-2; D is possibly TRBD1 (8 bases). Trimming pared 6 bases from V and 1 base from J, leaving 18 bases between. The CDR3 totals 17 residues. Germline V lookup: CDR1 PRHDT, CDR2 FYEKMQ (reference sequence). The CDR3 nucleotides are TGTGCCAGCAGGTACAGGGGGGGCCTCAAGAACACCGGGGAGCTGTTTTTT. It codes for CASRYRGGLKNTGELFF.

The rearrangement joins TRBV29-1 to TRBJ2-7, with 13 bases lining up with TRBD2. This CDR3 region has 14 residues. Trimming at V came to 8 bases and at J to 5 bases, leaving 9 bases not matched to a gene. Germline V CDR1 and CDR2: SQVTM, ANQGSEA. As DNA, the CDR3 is TGCAGCTTCGGACTAGCGGGAGTCAAAGACGAGCAGTACTTC. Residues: CSFGLAGVKDEQYF.

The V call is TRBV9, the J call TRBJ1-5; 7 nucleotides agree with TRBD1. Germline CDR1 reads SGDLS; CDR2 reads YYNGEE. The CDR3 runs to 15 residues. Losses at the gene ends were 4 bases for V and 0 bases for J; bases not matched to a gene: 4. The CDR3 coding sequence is TGTGCCAGCAGCCCGGGACAGTATAGCAATCAGCCCCAGCATTTT. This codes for CASSPGQYSNQPQHF.

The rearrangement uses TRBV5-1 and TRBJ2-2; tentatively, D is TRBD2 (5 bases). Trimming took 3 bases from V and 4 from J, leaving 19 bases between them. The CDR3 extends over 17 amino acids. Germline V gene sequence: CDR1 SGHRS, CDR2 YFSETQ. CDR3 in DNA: TGCGCCAGCAGCTCGATATCACTAGGCCCGAGCACCGGGGAGCTGTTTTTT. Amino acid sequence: CASSSISLGPSTGELFF.

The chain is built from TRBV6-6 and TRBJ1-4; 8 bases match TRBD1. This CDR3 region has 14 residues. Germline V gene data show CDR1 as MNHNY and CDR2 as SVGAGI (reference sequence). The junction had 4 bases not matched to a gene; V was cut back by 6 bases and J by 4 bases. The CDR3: CASSRDRSNEKLFF. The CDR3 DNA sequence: TGTGCCAGCAGCCGGGACAGGAGTAATGAAAAACTGTTTTTT.

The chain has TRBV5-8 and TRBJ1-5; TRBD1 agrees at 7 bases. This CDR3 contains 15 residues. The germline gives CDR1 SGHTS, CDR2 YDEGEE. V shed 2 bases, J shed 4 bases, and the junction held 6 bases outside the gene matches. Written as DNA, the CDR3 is TGTGCCAGCAGCTTAAGGGGACAGAGGAATCAGCCCCAGCATTTT. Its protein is CASSLRGQRNQPQHF.

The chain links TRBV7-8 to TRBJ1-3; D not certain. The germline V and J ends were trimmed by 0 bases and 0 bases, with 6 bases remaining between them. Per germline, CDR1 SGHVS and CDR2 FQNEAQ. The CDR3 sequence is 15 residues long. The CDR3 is CASSLATDSGNTIYF. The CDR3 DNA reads TGTGCCAGCAGCTTAGCAACAGACTCTGGAAACACCATATATTTT.

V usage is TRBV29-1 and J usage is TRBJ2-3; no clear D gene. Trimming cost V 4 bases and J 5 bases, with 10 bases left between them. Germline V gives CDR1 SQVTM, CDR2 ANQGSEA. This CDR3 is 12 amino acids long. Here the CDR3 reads CSVVSRRDTQYF. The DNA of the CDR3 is TGCAGCGTTGTTAGTAGAAGAGATACGCAGTATTTT.

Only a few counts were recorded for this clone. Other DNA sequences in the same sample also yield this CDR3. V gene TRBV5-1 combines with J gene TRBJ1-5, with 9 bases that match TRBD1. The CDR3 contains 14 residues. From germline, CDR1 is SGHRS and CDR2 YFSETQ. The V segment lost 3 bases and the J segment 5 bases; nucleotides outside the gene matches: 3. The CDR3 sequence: CASSSGQGDQPQHF. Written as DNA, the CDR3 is TGCGCCAGCAGCTCGGGACAGGGTGATCAGCCCCAGCATTTT.